These 5 T cell receptor beta chains originate from one sample sequenced in a study of blood T cell repertoires in COVID-19 (dated by TCRdb to 2018 to 2020). Library construction relied on the immunoSEQ multiplex PCR assay. In TCRdb, the immuneACCESS table is reduced to in-frame sequences with V and J assigned. These tables do not hold every clone; where another copy was compared, an unresolved V gene accounts for under half, and the others remain unexplained. In this sample the table shows over 350,000 clones, approximately 90% of which occur a single time. Around 4.5% of the sample lies in the top ten. Sample: peripheral blood. Receptors originate from a woman in her thirties with acute or convalescent COVID-19.

V and J are TRBV5-1 and TRBJ2-7, with 10 positions matching TRBD1. Germline CDR1 reads SGHRS; CDR2 reads YFSETQ. The length of the CDR3 is 14 residues. V was pared by 4 bases and J by 5 bases, with 6 bases of the junction left unmatched. For the CDR3, the DNA is TGCGCCAGCAGCGGGGACAGGGGACCCCACGAGCAGTACTTC. Protein sequence: CASSGDRGPHEQYF.

This clone was recorded only once. The chain carries TRBV28 and TRBJ1-5; D might be TRBD1 (6 bases). Trimming pared 6 bases from V and 5 bases from J, leaving 14 bases between. The CDR3 totals 14 residues. Germline CDR1 and CDR2: MDHEN and SYDVKM. Here the CDR3 reads CASRTTGWDQPQHF. DNA for the CDR3: TGTGCCAGCAGGACTACAGGGTGGGATCAGCCCCAGCATTTT.

This clone was recorded once. The chain joins TRBV30 to TRBJ1-2; possibly TRBD1 for D (6 bases). Germline V lookup: CDR1 GTSNPN, CDR2 SVGIG (reference sequence). The CDR3 is 15 amino acids. V lost 5 bases to trimming and J lost 0 bases, with 16 bases between them. The CDR3 DNA follows: TGTGCCTGGTACAGCAGGGGCCTTACTAACTATGGCTACACCTTC. Translating it yields CAWYSRGLTNYGYTF.

V gene TRBV4-1 combines with J gene TRBJ2-5; 7 bases are shared with TRBD1. This CDR3 spans 16 amino acids. Germline V gene data show CDR1 as MGHRA and CDR2 as YSYEKL. Losses at the gene ends were 2 bases for V and 1 base for J; bases not matched to a gene: 7. Here the CDR3 reads CASSQTPDRAQETQYF. The DNA for the CDR3 is TGCGCCAGCAGCCAAACCCCTGACAGGGCCCAAGAGACCCAGTACTTC.

The sample holds one count of this clone. V gene TRBV28 combines with J gene TRBJ2-3; D gene uncertain. Trimming left V 1 base short and J 4 bases short, with 3 bases between. Looked up from germline, CDR1 is MDHEN and CDR2 is SYDVKM. The CDR3 length is 12 residues. Here the CDR3 reads CASSLSSDTQYF. For the CDR3, the DNA is TGTGCCAGCAGTTTATCTTCAGATACGCAGTATTTT.